What follows describes a single TCR beta chain. This entry is derived from a study of healthy donors' naive CD4 and CD8 T cells. This CDR3 is 14 amino acids long. Between the trimmed V and J ends, which lost 3 bases and 0 bases, there was a span of 9 bases. Germline V gives CDR1 LNHDA, CDR2 SQIVND (reference sequence). Starting from around 500 ng of total RNA, TCR libraries were made with linear amplification. TCRdb reanalysed the reads using MiXCR and keeps one entry per CDR3 protein. Counted here are approximately 200,000 distinct CDR3 sequences, around 80% occurring once; the ten biggest clones make up approximately 2.5%.

This chain uses TRBV19 with TRBJ2-7; D uncertain. The source is a pool of human donors in good health; the sample pools cells from several healthy donors. Sample: naive CD4+ and CD8+ T cells sorted from blood, pooled from several donors. DNA of the CDR3: TGTGCCAGTAGTATGCAGACCTACTCCTACGAGCAGTACTTC. This translates into CASSMQTYSYEQYF.